The present TCR beta chain was sequenced within a study of CD8 T cells in ankylosing spondylitis. TCRdb fed the 5' RACE reads into MiXCR, producing one record per CDR3 protein. The data contain approximately 250,000 distinct CDR3 sequences, roughly 32% of them seen just once; the ten biggest clones take up approximately 4.4%. The study, taken as a whole, reports: Reportedly, disease-linked clones are significantly enriched in ankylosing spondylitis patients' matched synovial fluid.

This CDR3 is built from 12 residues. Trimming stripped 8 bases from V and 3 bases from J, with 13 bases between. Germline V lookup: CDR1 DFQATT, CDR2 SNEGSKA (reference sequence). As for this clonotype: Its antigen is currently unknown.

Sequencing input: blood, either unsorted or a sorted T cell fraction (not recorded which). This TCR derives from a male donor with ankylosing spondylitis or in good health (not recorded which). The chain carries TRBV20-1 and TRBJ1-1, with D possibly TRBD1 on 6 matching bases. CDR3 region: CSSKGGYTEAFF. In DNA, the CDR3 is TGCAGTTCAAAAGGGGGGTACACTGAAGCTTTCTTT.